This is a list of T cell receptor beta chains from one sample in a study of T cell responses to AZD1222 COVID-19 vaccine. Here immunoSEQ multiplex PCR was the method, and the copy in TCRdb shows in-frame clones only, minus some. The sample includes approximately 110,000 clones, roughly 90% of them seen just once. Here the sequenced sample was peripheral blood, taken 28 days after the second AZD1222 dose. These receptors all stem from an adult who received the AZD1222 COVID-19 vaccine. The CDR3 runs from the conserved cysteine through the conserved F or W. D genes are given only for firm matches. Part of the rows lack a size; the others show once, few, many or a class for expanded clones.

TRBJ2-1 TRBV11-2 . . TGTGCCAGCAGCCGGAAGACGGGGTTCGATGAGCAGTTCTTC CASSRKTGFDEQFF
TRBJ1-1 TRBV12-3/TRBV12-4 . once TGTGCCAGCACTGCCACGGGCAACACTGAAGCTTTCTTT CASTATGNTEAFF
TRBJ2-3 TRBV6-9 . once TGTGCCAGCAGTTATACCCTAACTAGCACAGATACGCAGTATTTT CASSYTLTSTDTQYF
TRBJ2-5 TRBV10-3 . . TGTGCCATCAAGGACATAAATCAAGAGACCCAGTACTTC CAIKDINQETQYF
TRBJ1-2 TRBV29-1 TRBD1 . TGCAGCGGCGGACAGGCCGGAAGGGGCTACACCTTC CSGGQAGRGYTF
TRBJ1-6 TRBV3-1/TRBV3-2 . . TGTGCCAGCAGCCAGAATTCACCCCTCCACTTT CASSQNSPLHF
TRBJ1-2 TRBV20-1 . . TGCAGTGCTAGTACGGGCCCCTATGGCTACACCTTC CSASTGPYGYTF
TRBJ2-7 TRBV7-2 . . TGTGCCAGCAGCTTACGGAGGGGCCGGGAACAGTACTTC CASSLRRGREQYF
TRBJ1-4 TRBV7-9 . . TGTGCCAGCAGCGACGGCCCAACAGGAGGGGAACTGTTTTTT CASSDGPTGGELFF
TRBJ2-1 TRBV9 TRBD2 . TGTGCCAGCACCCCGGGACTAGCGTACTACAATGAGCAGTTCTTC CASTPGLAYYNEQFF
TRBJ2-7 TRBV28 . . TGTGCCAGCCGGGTTGACCTTGACGAGCAGTACTTC CASRVDLDEQYF
TRBJ1-3 TRBV27 TRBD1 . TGTGCCAGCAGCCAGGGGGCGGCTGGAAACACCATATATTTT CASSQGAAGNTIYF
TRBJ2-3 TRBV28 . . TGTGCCAGCAGTTCTACAGGAATCGCGCGCACAGATACGCAGTATTTT CASSSTGIARTDTQYF
TRBJ2-7 TRBV7-9 . few TGTGCCAGCAGCTTAGTACAGGGTGCCTACGAGCAGTACTTC CASSLVQGAYEQYF
TRBJ2-2 TRBV29-1 . . TGCAGCGTTGATGGGTATGACACCGGGGAGCTGTTTTTT CSVDGYDTGELFF
TRBJ1-5 TRBV19 TRBD1 . TGTGCCAGTAGTATAGATGAGGAGACAGGGAGCGGTAATCAGCCCCAGCATTTT CASSIDEETGSGNQPQHF
TRBJ2-1 TRBV18 . . TGTGCCAGCTCAGAAACGACAGGACACAATGAGCAGTTCTTC CASSETTGHNEQFF
TRBJ1-2 TRBV18 TRBD1 . TGTGCCAGCTCACCACGCGGGACAGGGGTTGAGGGCTACACCTTC CASSPRGTGVEGYTF
TRBJ1-2 TRBV3-1/TRBV3-2 . . TGTGCCAGCAGCCCTCGAAACTATGGCTACACCTTC CASSPRNYGYTF
TRBJ1-2 TRBV6-5 . once TGTGCCAGCAGTCCCCTGGGAGGGAAGTATGGCTACACCTTC CASSPLGGKYGYTF